This TCR beta chain was captured by sequencing in a study of shared clonotypes between healthy human individuals. Study outcomes and limitations: Larger estimated richness was generally recorded for naive subsets relative to memory subsets. Of the naive CD4 clonotypes, around 5.2% were shared across a handful of donors. When compared with the clonotypes that were shared by all four sorted-subset donors, the non-shared clonotypes turned out to have lower generation probabilities.

Comments on this clone: Its antigen is as yet unknown.

TCRdb's table, derived via immunoSEQ multiplex PCR, lists solely in-frame clones and lacks some. The sample contains over 850,000 clones, roughly 74% of which appear only once. The sequenced material came from memory CD4+ T cells from PBMCs. Sample subset: CD45RA-negative fraction. The source of this sequence is a man aged 18 to 29 in good health. Some clones in this sample may be carry-over from other donors' samples.

This CDR3 reads CASSIDWQGAGYTF. In DNA form, the CDR3 reads TGTGCCAGTAGTATAGATTGGCAAGGGGCTGGCTACACCTTC. The chain uses TRBV19 and TRBJ1-2; D might be TRBD1 (5 bases). The CDR3 length is 14 residues. V gave up 0 bases and J gave up 7 bases, with 12 bases separating them. The V gene's germline CDR1 is LNHDA and CDR2 SQIVND (reference sequence).